This is a list of T cell receptor beta chains from one sample in a study of Ad26.COV2.S vaccination and SARS-CoV-2 variants. TCRdb's table, derived via immunoSEQ multiplex PCR, lists solely in-frame clones and lacks some. The profile shows approximately 420,000 clones, roughly nine tenths of them singletons. The sample was peripheral blood, taken in a trial of Ad26.COV2.S vaccine versus placebo. These receptors originate from a person aged 18-60 years who received the Ad26.COV2.S COVID-19 vaccine or a placebo. The CDR3 runs from the conserved cysteine through the conserved F or W. The order of the fields is D gene, clone size, J gene, V gene, CDR3 protein, CDR3 DNA. A D gene is named only where the DNA matches it firmly. The size entry is marked missing in some rows and otherwise reads once, few, many or a size class.

D gene: TRBD1
clone size: .
J gene: TRBJ1-5
V gene: TRBV19
CDR3 protein: CASSTDRESNQPQHF
CDR3 DNA: TGTGCCAGTAGTACCGACAGGGAGAGCAATCAGCCCCAGCATTTT

D gene: TRBD2
clone size: .
J gene: TRBJ2-1
V gene: TRBV5-4
CDR3 protein: CASSPGTSGGYNEQFF
CDR3 DNA: TGTGCCAGCAGCCCCGGGACTAGCGGGGGGTACAATGAGCAGTTCTTC

D gene: TRBD1
clone size: .
J gene: TRBJ2-3
V gene: TRBV3-1/TRBV3-2
CDR3 protein: CASSQDRQGGTDTQYF
CDR3 DNA: TGTGCCAGCAGCCAAGATAGACAGGGGGGCACAGATACGCAGTATTTT

D gene: TRBD2
clone size: .
J gene: TRBJ2-2
V gene: TRBV2
CDR3 protein: CASTRSGLEPGELFF
CDR3 DNA: TGTGCCAGCACCAGATCGGGACTAGAGCCCGGGGAGCTGTTTTTT

D gene: TRBD2
clone size: .
J gene: TRBJ2-1
V gene: TRBV2
CDR3 protein: CASRKAGGVNEQFF
CDR3 DNA: TGTGCCAGCAGGAAAGCGGGGGGGGTTAATGAGCAGTTCTTC

D gene: .
clone size: .
J gene: TRBJ2-5
V gene: TRBV2
CDR3 protein: CASSARHQETQYF
CDR3 DNA: TGTGCCAGCAGTGCACGACACCAAGAGACCCAGTACTTC

D gene: .
clone size: .
J gene: TRBJ2-5
V gene: TRBV6-2/TRBV6-3
CDR3 protein: CASSTLTLTGHPGEETQYF
CDR3 DNA: TGTGCCAGCAGTACGCTAACACTGACGGGACACCCTGGTGAAGAGACCCAGTACTTC

D gene: .
clone size: few
J gene: TRBJ2-7
V gene: TRBV10-3
CDR3 protein: CAIRTPAYEQYF
CDR3 DNA: TGTGCCATACGGACCCCCGCCTACGAGCAGTACTTC

D gene: .
clone size: once
J gene: TRBJ1-4
V gene: TRBV11-3
CDR3 protein: CASSEGGGTNEKLFF
CDR3 DNA: TGTGCCAGCAGCGAAGGCGGGGGAACTAATGAAAAACTGTTTTTT

D gene: .
clone size: .
J gene: TRBJ1-2
V gene: TRBV29-1
CDR3 protein: CSVGEGYGYTF
CDR3 DNA: TGCAGCGTTGGCGAAGGGTATGGCTACACCTTC

D gene: .
clone size: .
J gene: TRBJ2-5
V gene: TRBV2
CDR3 protein: CASATRSETQYF
CDR3 DNA: TGTGCCAGCGCAACTAGGAGTGAGACCCAGTACTTC

D gene: .
clone size: .
J gene: TRBJ2-7
V gene: TRBV7-6
CDR3 protein: CASSLAGSYEQYF
CDR3 DNA: TGTGCCAGCAGCTTAGCGGGGTCCTACGAGCAGTACTTC

D gene: .
clone size: .
J gene: TRBJ1-4
V gene: TRBV5-4
CDR3 protein: CASSHGQGRGNEKLFF
CDR3 DNA: TGTGCCAGCAGCCACGGCCAGGGGAGAGGTAATGAAAAACTGTTTTTT

D gene: .
clone size: few
J gene: TRBJ2-7
V gene: TRBV5-1
CDR3 protein: CASSIGTSYEQYF
CDR3 DNA: TGCGCCAGCAGCATCGGGACAAGCTACGAGCAGTACTTC

D gene: TRBD2
clone size: .
J gene: TRBJ2-3
V gene: TRBV5-1
CDR3 protein: CASSLLPGGQGTQYF
CDR3 DNA: TGCGCCAGCAGCTTGCTTCCGGGGGGGCAGGGTACGCAGTATTTT

D gene: TRBD1
clone size: .
J gene: TRBJ1-5
V gene: TRBV5-1
CDR3 protein: CASSYRGSNQPQHF
CDR3 DNA: TGCGCCAGCAGTTACAGGGGCAGCAATCAGCCCCAGCATTTT

D gene: .
clone size: few
J gene: TRBJ1-6
V gene: TRBV11-2
CDR3 protein: CASSLGASPLHF
CDR3 DNA: TGTGCCAGCAGCTTAGGAGCTTCACCCCTCCACTTT

D gene: .
clone size: .
J gene: TRBJ1-5
V gene: TRBV19
CDR3 protein: CASSTPTGGLDQPQHF
CDR3 DNA: TGTGCCAGTAGTACCCCGACGGGGGGCTTGGATCAGCCCCAGCATTTT

D gene: .
clone size: .
J gene: TRBJ1-6
V gene: TRBV15
CDR3 protein: CATSSLGRGSPLHF
CDR3 DNA: TGTGCCACCAGCAGTCTAGGTAGGGGGTCACCCCTCCACTTT

D gene: .
clone size: .
J gene: TRBJ2-6
V gene: TRBV2
CDR3 protein: CASSLTSGANVLTF
CDR3 DNA: TGTGCCAGCAGTTTGACCTCTGGGGCCAACGTCCTGACTTTC

D gene: .
clone size: .
J gene: TRBJ2-7
V gene: TRBV28
CDR3 protein: CASSFGGPYEQYF
CDR3 DNA: TGTGCCAGCAGTTTCGGGGGCCCCTACGAGCAGTACTTC

D gene: TRBD1
clone size: .
J gene: TRBJ2-1
V gene: TRBV7-2
CDR3 protein: CASSLDRGYDEQFF
CDR3 DNA: TGTGCCAGCAGCTTGGACAGGGGCTACGATGAGCAGTTCTTC

D gene: .
clone size: .
J gene: TRBJ1-4
V gene: TRBV7-2
CDR3 protein: CASSFSGPTTNEKLFF
CDR3 DNA: TGTGCCAGCAGCTTCTCCGGGCCGACAACTAATGAAAAACTGTTTTTT